This record concerns one T cell receptor beta chain sequence. The data stem from a study of T cells after somatic rescue of genetic block. Clones were read by immunoSEQ multiplex PCR, and TCRdb kept only the in-frame ones, dropping some. The sample includes roughly 92,000 clones, approximately 90% of them seen just once. CDR1 is SGHRS, CDR2 YFSETQ, per germline. The CDR3 loop spans 13 amino acids. With 7 bases clipped from V and 1 base from J, the junction kept 0 bases outside the gene matches. The source is a woman younger than 30. Sequenced input: peripheral blood mononuclear cells (PBMCs). The V and J genes are TRBV5-1 and TRBJ2-2, with 8 positions matching TRBD1. The CDR3 coding sequence is TGCGCCAGCGGGACAGGGAACACCGGGGAGCTGTTTTTT. It is translated as CASGTGNTGELFF. Full variable domain (remainder filled in from reference TRBV5-1 and TRBJ2-2): KAGVTQTPRYLIKTRGQQVTLSCSPISGHRSVSWYQQTPGQGLQFLFEYFSETQRNKGNFPGRFSGRQFSNSRSEMNVSTLELGDSALYLCASGTGNTGELFFGEGSRLTVL.